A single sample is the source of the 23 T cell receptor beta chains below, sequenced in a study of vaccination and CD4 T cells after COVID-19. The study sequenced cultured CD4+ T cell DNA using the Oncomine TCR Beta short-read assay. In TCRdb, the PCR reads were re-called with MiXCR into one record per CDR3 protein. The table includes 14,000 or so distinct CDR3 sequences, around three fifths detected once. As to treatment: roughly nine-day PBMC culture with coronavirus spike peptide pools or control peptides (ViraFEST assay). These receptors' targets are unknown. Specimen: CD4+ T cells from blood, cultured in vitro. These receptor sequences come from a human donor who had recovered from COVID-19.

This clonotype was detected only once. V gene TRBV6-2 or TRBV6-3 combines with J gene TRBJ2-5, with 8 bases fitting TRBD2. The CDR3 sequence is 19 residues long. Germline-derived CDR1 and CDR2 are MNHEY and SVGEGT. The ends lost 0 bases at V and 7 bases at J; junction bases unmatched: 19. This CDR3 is CASSYSGLERSYNRATQYF. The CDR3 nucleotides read TGTGCCAGCAGTTACTCGGGACTAGAACGGTCCTACAATCGGGCGACCCAGTACTTC.

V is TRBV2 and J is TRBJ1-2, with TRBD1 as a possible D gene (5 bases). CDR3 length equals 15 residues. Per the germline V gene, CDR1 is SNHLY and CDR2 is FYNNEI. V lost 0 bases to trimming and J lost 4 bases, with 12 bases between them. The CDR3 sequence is CASSEAGANFYGYTF. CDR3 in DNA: TGTGCCAGCAGTGAAGCAGGGGCCAATTTCTATGGCTACACCTTC.

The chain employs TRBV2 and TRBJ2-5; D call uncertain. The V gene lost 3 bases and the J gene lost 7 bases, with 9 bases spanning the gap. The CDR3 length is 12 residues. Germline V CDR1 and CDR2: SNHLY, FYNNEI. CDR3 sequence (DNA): TGTGCCAGCAGTGAGAGAGGTGTGACCCAGTACTTC. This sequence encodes CASSERGVTQYF.

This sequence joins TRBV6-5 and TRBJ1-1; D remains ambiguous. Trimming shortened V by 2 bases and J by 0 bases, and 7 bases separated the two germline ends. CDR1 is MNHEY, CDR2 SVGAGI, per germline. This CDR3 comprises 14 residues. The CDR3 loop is CASSYTPLNTEAFF. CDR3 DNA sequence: TGTGCCAGCAGTTACACCCCCTTGAACACTGAAGCTTTCTTT.

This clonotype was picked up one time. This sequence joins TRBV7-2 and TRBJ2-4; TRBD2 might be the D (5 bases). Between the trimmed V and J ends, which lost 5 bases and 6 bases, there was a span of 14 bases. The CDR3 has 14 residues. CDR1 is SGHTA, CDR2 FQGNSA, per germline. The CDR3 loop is CASSPNVGANIQYF. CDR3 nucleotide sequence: TGTGCCAGCAGCCCTAACGTGGGAGCAAACATTCAGTACTTC.

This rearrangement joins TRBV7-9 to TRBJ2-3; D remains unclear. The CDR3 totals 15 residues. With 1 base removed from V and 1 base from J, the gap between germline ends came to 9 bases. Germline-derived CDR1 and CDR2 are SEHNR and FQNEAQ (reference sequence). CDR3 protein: CASSLGAGGTDTQYF. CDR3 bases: TGTGCCAGCAGCTTAGGGGCTGGGGGCACAGATACGCAGTATTTT.

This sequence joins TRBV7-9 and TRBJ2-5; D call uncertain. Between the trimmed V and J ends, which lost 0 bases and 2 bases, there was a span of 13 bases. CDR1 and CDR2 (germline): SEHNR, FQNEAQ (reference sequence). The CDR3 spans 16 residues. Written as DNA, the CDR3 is TGTGCCAGCAGCTTAGCAGACCGACGGAGTCAAGAGACCCAGTACTTC. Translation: CASSLADRRSQETQYF. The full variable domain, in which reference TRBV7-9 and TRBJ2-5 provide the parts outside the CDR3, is DTGVSQNPRHKITKRGQNVTFRCDPISEHNRLYWYRQTLGQGPEFLTYFQNEAQLEKSRLLSDRFSAERPKGSFSTLEIQRTEQGDSAMYLCASSLADRRSQETQYFGPGTRLLVL.

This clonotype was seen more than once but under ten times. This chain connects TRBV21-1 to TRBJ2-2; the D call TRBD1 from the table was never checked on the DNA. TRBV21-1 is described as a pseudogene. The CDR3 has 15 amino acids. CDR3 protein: CASSMGEKNTGELFF. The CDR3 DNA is TGTGCCAGCAGTATGGGGGAGAAGAACACCGGGGAGCTGTTTTTT.

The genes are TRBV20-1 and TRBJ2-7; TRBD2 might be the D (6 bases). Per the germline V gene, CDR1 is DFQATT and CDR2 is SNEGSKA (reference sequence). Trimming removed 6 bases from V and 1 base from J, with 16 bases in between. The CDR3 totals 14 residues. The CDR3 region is CSASIAEGSYEQYF. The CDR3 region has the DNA TGCAGTGCAAGTATAGCGGAGGGGTCCTACGAGCAGTACTTC.

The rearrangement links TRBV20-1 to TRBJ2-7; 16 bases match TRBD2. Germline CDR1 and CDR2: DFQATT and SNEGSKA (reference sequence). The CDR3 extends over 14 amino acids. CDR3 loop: CSPGLAGGGYEQYF. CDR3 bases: TGCAGCCCGGGACTAGCGGGAGGGGGCTACGAGCAGTACTTC.

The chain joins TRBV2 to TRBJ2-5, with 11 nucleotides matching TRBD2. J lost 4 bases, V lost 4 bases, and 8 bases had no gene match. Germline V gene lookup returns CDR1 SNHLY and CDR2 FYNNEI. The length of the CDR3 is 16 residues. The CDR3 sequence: CASSGLAGRFGETQYF. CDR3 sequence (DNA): TGTGCCAGCAGTGGACTAGCGGGAAGGTTTGGAGAGACCCAGTACTTC.

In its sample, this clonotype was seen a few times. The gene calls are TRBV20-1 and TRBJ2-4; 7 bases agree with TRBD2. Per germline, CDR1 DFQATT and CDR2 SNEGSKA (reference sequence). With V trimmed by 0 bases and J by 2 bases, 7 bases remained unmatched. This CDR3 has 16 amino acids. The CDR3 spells CSARDSVGGTKNIQYF. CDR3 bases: TGCAGTGCTAGAGATTCGGTGGGAGGGACCAAAAACATTCAGTACTTC.

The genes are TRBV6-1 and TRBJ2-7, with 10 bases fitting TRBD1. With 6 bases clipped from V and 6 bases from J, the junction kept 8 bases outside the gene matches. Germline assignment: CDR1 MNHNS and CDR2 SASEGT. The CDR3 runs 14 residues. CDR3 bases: TGTGCCAGCAGCGGGGACAGGGGACTGGGCGAGCAGTACTTC. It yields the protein CASSGDRGLGEQYF.

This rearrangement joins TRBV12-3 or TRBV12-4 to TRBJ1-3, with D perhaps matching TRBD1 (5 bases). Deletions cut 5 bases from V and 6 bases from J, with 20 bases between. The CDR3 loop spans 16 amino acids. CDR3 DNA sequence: TGTGCCAGCAGTCACCGGACACCTCACCAGGAAAACACCATATATTTT. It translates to CASSHRTPHQENTIYF.

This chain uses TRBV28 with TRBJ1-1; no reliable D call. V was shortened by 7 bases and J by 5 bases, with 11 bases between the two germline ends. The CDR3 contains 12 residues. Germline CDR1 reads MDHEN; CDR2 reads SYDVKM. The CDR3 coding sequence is TGTGCCAGCACCTCTACCGGTACTGAAGCTTTCTTT. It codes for CASTSTGTEAFF. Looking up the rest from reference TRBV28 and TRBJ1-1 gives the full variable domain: DVKVTQSSRYLVKRTGEKVFLECVQDMDHENMFWYRQDPGLGLRLIYFSYDVKMKEKGDIPEGYSVSREKKERFSLILESASTNQTSMYLCASTSTGTEAFFGQGTRLTVV.

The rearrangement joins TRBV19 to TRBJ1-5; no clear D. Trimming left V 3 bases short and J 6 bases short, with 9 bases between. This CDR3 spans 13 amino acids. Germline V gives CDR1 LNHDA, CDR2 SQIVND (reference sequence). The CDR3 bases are TGTGCCAGTAGTATTGAGTGGGGTCAGCCCCAGCATTTT. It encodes CASSIEWGQPQHF.

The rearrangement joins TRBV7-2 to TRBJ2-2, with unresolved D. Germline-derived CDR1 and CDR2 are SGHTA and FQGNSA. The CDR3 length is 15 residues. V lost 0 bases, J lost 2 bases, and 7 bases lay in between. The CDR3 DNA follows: TGTGCCAGCAGCTTAGCGGTGCATAACACCGGGGAGCTGTTTTTT. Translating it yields CASSLAVHNTGELFF.

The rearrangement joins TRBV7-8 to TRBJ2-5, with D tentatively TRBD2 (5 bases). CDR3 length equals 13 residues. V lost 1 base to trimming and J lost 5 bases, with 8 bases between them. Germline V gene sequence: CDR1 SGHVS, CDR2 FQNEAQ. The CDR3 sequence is CASSLGGLETQYF. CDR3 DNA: TGTGCCAGCAGCTTAGGAGGACTCGAGACCCAGTACTTC.

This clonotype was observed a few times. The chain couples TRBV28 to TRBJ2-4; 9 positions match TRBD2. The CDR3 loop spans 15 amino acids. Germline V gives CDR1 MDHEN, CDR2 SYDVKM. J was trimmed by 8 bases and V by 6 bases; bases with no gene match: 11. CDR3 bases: TGTGCCAGCAGGCAGCGGGGGGCGGCCGGGGACATTCAGTACTTC. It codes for CASRQRGAAGDIQYF.

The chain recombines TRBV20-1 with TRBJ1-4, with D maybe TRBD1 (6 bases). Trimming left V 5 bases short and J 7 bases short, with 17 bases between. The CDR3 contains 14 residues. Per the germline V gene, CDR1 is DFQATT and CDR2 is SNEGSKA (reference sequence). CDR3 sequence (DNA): TGCAGTGCTTCCCGAGCCAAAGGGGGTGAAAAACTGTTTTTT. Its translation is CSASRAKGGEKLFF.

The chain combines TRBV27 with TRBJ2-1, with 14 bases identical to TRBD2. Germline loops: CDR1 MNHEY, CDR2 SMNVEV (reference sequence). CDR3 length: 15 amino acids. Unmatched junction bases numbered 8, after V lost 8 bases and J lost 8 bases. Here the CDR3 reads CASSQGLAGADEQFF. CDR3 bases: TGTGCCAGCTCCCAGGGACTAGCGGGAGCCGATGAGCAGTTCTTC.

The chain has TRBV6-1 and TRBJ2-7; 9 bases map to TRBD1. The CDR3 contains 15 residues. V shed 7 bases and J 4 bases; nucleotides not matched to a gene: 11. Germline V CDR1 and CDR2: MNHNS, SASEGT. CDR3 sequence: CASNFGDREGYEQYF. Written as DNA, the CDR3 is TGTGCCAGCAACTTTGGGGACAGGGAGGGGTACGAGCAGTACTTC.

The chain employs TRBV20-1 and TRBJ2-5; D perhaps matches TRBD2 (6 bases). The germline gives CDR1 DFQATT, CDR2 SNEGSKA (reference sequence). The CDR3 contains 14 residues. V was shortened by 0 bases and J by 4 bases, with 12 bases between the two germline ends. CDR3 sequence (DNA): TGCAGTGCTAGAGATTCGGAGGGTATAGAGACCCAGTACTTC. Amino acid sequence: CSARDSEGIETQYF.